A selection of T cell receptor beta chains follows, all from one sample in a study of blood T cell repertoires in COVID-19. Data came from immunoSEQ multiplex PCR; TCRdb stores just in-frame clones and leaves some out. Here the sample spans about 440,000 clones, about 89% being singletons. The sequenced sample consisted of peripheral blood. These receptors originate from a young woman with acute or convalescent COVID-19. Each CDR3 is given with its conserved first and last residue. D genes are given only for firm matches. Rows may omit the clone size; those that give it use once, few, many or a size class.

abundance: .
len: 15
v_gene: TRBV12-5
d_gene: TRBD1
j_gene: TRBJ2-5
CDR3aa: CASGLKGQGKETQYF
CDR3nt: TGTGCTAGTGGTTTAAAGGGACAGGGTAAAGAGACCCAGTACTTC

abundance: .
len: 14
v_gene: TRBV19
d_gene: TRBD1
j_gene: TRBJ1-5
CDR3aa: CASSVTGAGQPQHF
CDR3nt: TGTGCCAGTAGCGTTACAGGGGCGGGTCAGCCCCAGCATTTT

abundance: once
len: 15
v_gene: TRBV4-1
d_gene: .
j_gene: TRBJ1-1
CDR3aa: CASSLRAPTDNQAFF
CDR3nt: TGCGCCAGCAGCTTACGAGCTCCTACGGACAATCAAGCTTTCTTT

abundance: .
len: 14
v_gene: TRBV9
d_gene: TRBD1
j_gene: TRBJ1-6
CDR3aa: CASSSTGVASPLHF
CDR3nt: TGTGCCAGCAGCTCTACAGGGGTGGCTTCACCCCTCCACTTT

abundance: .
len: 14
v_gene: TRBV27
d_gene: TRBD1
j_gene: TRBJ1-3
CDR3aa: CASSQTGGGNTIYF
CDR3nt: TGTGCCAGCAGTCAAACAGGGGGTGGAAACACCATATATTTT

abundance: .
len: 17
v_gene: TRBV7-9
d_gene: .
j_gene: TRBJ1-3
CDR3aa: CASSLPTYRSSGNTIYF
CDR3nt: TGTGCCAGCAGCTTACCCACCTACCGAAGCTCTGGAAACACCATATATTTT

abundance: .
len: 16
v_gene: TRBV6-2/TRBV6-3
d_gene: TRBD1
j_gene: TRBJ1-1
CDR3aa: CASSPSLGTGSTEAFF
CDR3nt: TGTGCCAGCAGCCCTTCTTTAGGGACAGGGAGTACTGAAGCTTTCTTT

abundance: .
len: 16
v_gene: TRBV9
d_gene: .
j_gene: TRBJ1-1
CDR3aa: CASTKPARNWSTEAFF
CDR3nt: TGTGCCAGCACCAAACCGGCTAGGAATTGGAGCACTGAAGCTTTCTTT

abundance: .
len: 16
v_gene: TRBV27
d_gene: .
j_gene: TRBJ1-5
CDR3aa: CASRALTRDRHQPQHF
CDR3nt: TGTGCCAGCAGGGCCCTTACTAGGGATAGGCATCAGCCCCAGCATTTT

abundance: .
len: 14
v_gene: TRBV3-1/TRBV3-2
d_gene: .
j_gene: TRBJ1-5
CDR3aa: CASSQALRQGPQHF
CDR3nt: TGTGCCAGCAGCCAAGCGCTGAGACAAGGGCCCCAGCATTTT

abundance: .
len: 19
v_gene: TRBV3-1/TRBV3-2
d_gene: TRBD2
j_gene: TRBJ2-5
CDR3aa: CASSQTGTSGGAGVETQYF
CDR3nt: TGTGCCAGCAGCCAAACCGGGACTAGCGGGGGGGCGGGTGTAGAGACCCAGTACTTC

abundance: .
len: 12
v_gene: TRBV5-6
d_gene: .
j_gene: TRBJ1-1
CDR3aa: CASSYGGTEAFF
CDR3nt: TGTGCCAGCAGCTACGGGGGTACTGAAGCTTTCTTT

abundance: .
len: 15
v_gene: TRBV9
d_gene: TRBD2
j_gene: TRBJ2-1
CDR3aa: CASSQGGGGASEQFF
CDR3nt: TGTGCCAGCAGCCAGGGCGGCGGGGGGGCCAGTGAGCAGTTCTTC

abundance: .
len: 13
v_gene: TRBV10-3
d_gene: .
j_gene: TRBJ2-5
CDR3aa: CAISERTQETQYF
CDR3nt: TGTGCCATCAGTGAACGGACTCAAGAGACCCAGTACTTC

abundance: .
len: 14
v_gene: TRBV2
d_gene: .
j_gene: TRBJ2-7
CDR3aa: CASSEGGGSSEQYF
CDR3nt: TGTGCCAGCAGTGAGGGCGGGGGCTCCTCCGAGCAGTACTTC

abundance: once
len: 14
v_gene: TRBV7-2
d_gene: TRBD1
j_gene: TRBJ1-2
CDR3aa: CASSPTTGGNGYTF
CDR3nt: TGTGCCAGCAGCCCTACGACAGGGGGTAATGGCTACACCTTC

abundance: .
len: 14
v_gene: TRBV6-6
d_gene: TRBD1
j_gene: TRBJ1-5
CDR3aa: CASSKGQGIQPQHF
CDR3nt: TGTGCCAGCAGTAAGGGACAGGGTATACAGCCCCAGCATTTT

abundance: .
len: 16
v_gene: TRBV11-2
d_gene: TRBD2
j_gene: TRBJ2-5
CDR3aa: CASSPTLLAGQETQYF
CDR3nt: TGTGCCAGCAGCCCCACCCTCCTAGCGGGGCAAGAGACCCAGTACTTC

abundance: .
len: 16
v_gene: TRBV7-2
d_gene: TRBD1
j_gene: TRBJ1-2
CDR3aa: CASSPLTGGGGYGYTF
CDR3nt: TGTGCCAGCAGCCCCTTGACAGGGGGCGGTGGCTATGGCTACACCTTC

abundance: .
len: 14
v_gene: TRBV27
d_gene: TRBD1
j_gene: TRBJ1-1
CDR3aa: CASSGAGTGTEAFF
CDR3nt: TGTGCCAGCAGTGGAGCCGGGACAGGGACTGAAGCTTTCTTT